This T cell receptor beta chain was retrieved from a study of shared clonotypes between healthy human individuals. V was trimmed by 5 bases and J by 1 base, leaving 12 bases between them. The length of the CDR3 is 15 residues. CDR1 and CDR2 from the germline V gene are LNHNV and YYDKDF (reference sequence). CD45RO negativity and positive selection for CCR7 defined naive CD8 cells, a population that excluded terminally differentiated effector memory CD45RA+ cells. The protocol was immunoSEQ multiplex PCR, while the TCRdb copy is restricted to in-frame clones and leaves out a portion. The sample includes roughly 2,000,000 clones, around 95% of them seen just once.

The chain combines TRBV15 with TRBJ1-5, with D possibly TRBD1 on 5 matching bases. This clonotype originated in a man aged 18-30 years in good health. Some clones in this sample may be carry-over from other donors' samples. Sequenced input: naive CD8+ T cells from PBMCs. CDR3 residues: CATSGARGSNQPQHF. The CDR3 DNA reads TGTGCCACCAGCGGGGCCCGGGGCAGCAATCAGCCCCAGCATTTT.